The 23 T cell receptor beta chains given below trace back to one sample, sequenced in a study of control samples from healthy donors and cancer patients. Generated by immunoSEQ multiplex PCR, the TCRdb table keeps only in-frame clones and is missing some. The table lists tens of thousands of clones, roughly 90% of them singletons. The sequencing sample was made of blood. The origin of the receptors is a woman aged 70-85 years in good health.

The V call is TRBV27, the J call TRBJ1-2; a weak D match, TRBD1 (5 bases). Germline V gives CDR1 MNHEY, CDR2 SMNVEV (reference sequence). This CDR3 spans 16 amino acids. The ends were cut back, 7 bases at V and 0 bases at J, with 18 bases in the middle. The CDR3 bases are TGTGCCAGCAAGGGAAACAGGAATTTAGCTAACTATGGCTACACCTTC. Translated: CASKGNRNLANYGYTF.

This clone has only a few counts. The chain has TRBV19 and TRBJ1-6; TRBD1 agrees at 8 bases. CDR1 is LNHDA and CDR2 is SQIVND in the germline V gene (reference sequence). V gave up 10 bases and J gave up 10 bases; unmatched junction bases: 9. This CDR3 spans 13 amino acids. This CDR3 reads CATQGAKDSPLHF. Written as DNA, the CDR3 is TGTGCCACCCAGGGGGCCAAAGACTCACCCCTCCACTTT.

V is TRBV3-1 (or the pseudogene TRBV3-2) and J is TRBJ2-7, with D unresolved. Germline CDR1 reads LGHDT; CDR2 reads YNNKEL (reference sequence). The CDR3 spans 13 residues. V lost 3 bases and J 3 bases, leaving 9 bases between the germline ends. In DNA form, the CDR3 reads TGTGCCAGCAGCCACGGCTCGGTCTACGAGCAGTACTTC. Protein sequence: CASSHGSVYEQYF.

The chain carries TRBV12-3 or TRBV12-4 and TRBJ1-5, with no clear D. V lost 3 bases and J lost 9, with 12 bases in between. This CDR3 region has 13 residues. The CDR3 reads CASSLTVNWPQHF. In DNA form, the CDR3 reads TGTGCCAGCAGTTTGACGGTAAATTGGCCCCAGCATTTT.

The chain uses TRBV27 and TRBJ2-7; D is perhaps TRBD2 (5 bases). The V gene lost 2 bases and the J gene lost 2 bases, with 13 bases spanning the gap. Per germline, CDR1 MNHEY and CDR2 SMNVEV (reference sequence). The CDR3 is 15 residues long. The DNA for the CDR3 is TGTGCCAGCAGTTTAGGCCGGGGTTCCCCCTACGAGCAGTACTTC. Translation: CASSLGRGSPYEQYF.

This clone turned up a few times. This chain joins TRBV18 and TRBJ1-1; 8 bases map to TRBD1. The V gene's germline CDR1 is KGHSH and CDR2 LQKENI. The CDR3 spans 13 residues. The trim removed 6 bases at V and 3 bases at J, leaving 3 bases unmatched. The CDR3 loop is CASSPGQDTEAFF. CDR3 in DNA: TGTGCCAGCTCGCCGGGACAGGACACTGAAGCTTTCTTT.

The rearrangement links TRBV6-1 to TRBJ2-1; D is ambiguous. V was cut by 7 bases and J by 6 bases, with 19 bases left in between. The germline V gene has CDR1 MNHNS and CDR2 SASEGT. The CDR3 consists of 15 residues. The CDR3 loop is CASIYGQDRANEQFF. DNA of the CDR3: TGTGCCAGCATCTACGGGCAGGATCGGGCCAATGAGCAGTTCTTC.

V gene TRBV2 combines with J gene TRBJ2-5; no clear D gene. Germline V gene sequence: CDR1 SNHLY, CDR2 FYNNEI. There are 11 residues in the CDR3. Trimming took 5 bases from V and 2 from J, leaving 3 bases between them. CDR3 nucleotide sequence: TGTGCCAGCAGTCCTCAAGAGACCCAGTACTTC. Its translation: CASSPQETQYF.

This chain uses TRBV27 with TRBJ2-7; D is uncertain. The germline V gene has CDR1 MNHEY and CDR2 SMNVEV (reference sequence). This CDR3 is 13 amino acids long. Trimming took off 4 bases at V and 3 bases at J, with 10 bases between the two ends. CDR3 sequence reads: CASSSLNSYEQYF. The CDR3 bases are TGTGCCAGCAGTTCCCTAAACAGCTACGAGCAGTACTTC.

This clone was seen more than once but under ten times. The chain recombines TRBV6-5 with TRBJ1-1, with 8 positions matching TRBD1. This CDR3 has 12 amino acids. After removal of 4 bases from V and 11 bases from J, the junction contained 6 bases not matched to a gene. Germline-derived CDR1 and CDR2 are MNHEY and SVGAGI. For the CDR3, the DNA is TGTGCCAGCAGTTCAGGGGGCTTCGGGGCTTTCTTT. Translating it yields CASSSGGFGAFF.

This chain uses TRBV7-9 with TRBJ1-6; D is possibly TRBD1 (6 bases). Germline CDR1 is SEHNR and CDR2 is FQNEAQ (reference sequence). Trimming took off 5 bases at V and 9 bases at J, with 14 bases between the two ends. This CDR3 has 14 residues. CDR3 nucleotide sequence: TGTGCCAGCAGCGGGCCCGGGGGGGCTTCACCCCTCCACTTT. Translated, it gives CASSGPGGASPLHF.

V and J are TRBV30 and TRBJ2-7, with TRBD1 matching over 10 bases. J was trimmed by 6 bases and V by 5 bases; bases with no gene match: 7. CDR3 length: 13 amino acids. Germline V gene lookup returns CDR1 GTSNPN and CDR2 SVGIG (reference sequence). The CDR3 DNA follows: TGTGCCTGGGCCGGGACAGGGGTCGGCGAGCAGTACTTC. Translated: CAWAGTGVGEQYF.

This clone was recorded once. The V call is TRBV5-1, the J call TRBJ1-4; D is uncertain. The germline CDR1 and CDR2 sequences are SGHRS and YFSETQ. Trimming took off 0 bases at V and 8 bases at J, with 11 bases between the two ends. The CDR3 runs to 14 residues. This chain's CDR3 is CASSLGRSGEKLFF. The CDR3 DNA follows: TGCGCCAGCAGCTTGGGGCGATCGGGGGAAAAACTGTTTTTT.

The J gene is TRBJ1-1, the V gene TRBV5-1; a weak D match, TRBD1 (6 bases). The ends were cut back, 7 bases at V and 1 base at J, with 14 bases in the middle. This CDR3 spans 14 amino acids. The germline V gene encodes CDR1 SGHRS and CDR2 YFSETQ. The CDR3 DNA reads TGCGCCAGCCATGCACAGGGTCAGAACACTGAAGCTTTCTTT. Encoded protein: CASHAQGQNTEAFF.

The chain couples TRBV5-1 to TRBJ1-2; 9 bases agree with TRBD1. The CDR3 is made up of 14 amino acids. J lost 2 bases, V lost 2 bases, and 1 base had no gene match. Germline V CDR1 and CDR2: SGHRS, YFSETQ. The chain's CDR3 is CASSFGQGNYGYTF. The CDR3 coding sequence is TGCGCCAGCAGCTTCGGACAGGGGAACTATGGCTACACCTTC.

This clone was counted between two and nine times. The chain carries TRBV11-2 and TRBJ2-2, with D uncertain. Germline CDR1 and CDR2: SGHAT and FQNNGV. Trimming left V 6 bases short and J 1 base short, with 3 bases between. CDR3 length: 12 residues. The CDR3 sequence: CASRENTGELFF. The CDR3 DNA sequence: TGTGCCAGCAGAGAGAACACCGGGGAGCTGTTTTTT.

The chain recombines TRBV24-1 with TRBJ1-1; the D gene is possibly TRBD1 (6 bases). The germline V gene encodes CDR1 KGHDR and CDR2 SFDVKD. V shed 0 bases and J shed 5 bases, with 18 bases lying between them. CDR3 size: 17 residues. The CDR3 DNA reads TGTGCCACCAGTGATTTGGGGGGCGAGTCCCTGGGGACTGAAGCTTTCTTT. Translated, it gives CATSDLGGESLGTEAFF.

The J gene is TRBJ2-1, the V gene TRBV18; 9 bases map to TRBD2. J was trimmed by 4 bases and V by 5 bases; bases with no gene match: 9. From germline, CDR1 is KGHSH and CDR2 LQKENI. The length of the CDR3 is 16 residues. CDR3 in amino acids: CASSATGTSPYNEQFF. The DNA for the CDR3 is TGTGCCAGCTCAGCAACCGGGACTAGCCCTTACAATGAGCAGTTCTTC.

This chain uses TRBV30 with TRBJ1-3, with TRBD1 matching over 7 bases. Germline CDR1 reads GTSNPN; CDR2 reads SVGIG (reference sequence). V shed 1 base, J shed 0 bases, and the junction held 3 bases outside the gene matches. CDR3 size: 15 residues. For the CDR3, the DNA is TGTGCCTGGAGTGCCGGGACAGCCTCTGGAAACACCATATATTTT. The encoded protein is CAWSAGTASGNTIYF.

This chain connects TRBV11-2 to TRBJ1-6, with D possibly matching TRBD1 (6 bases). Trimming took off 5 bases at V and 8 bases at J, with 10 bases between the two ends. This CDR3 spans 13 amino acids. CDR1 is SGHAT, CDR2 FQNNGV, per germline. As DNA, the CDR3 is TGTGCCAGCAGCCACCGGACAGATTCACCCCTCCACTTT. Amino acids: CASSHRTDSPLHF.

In this sample, this clone turned up once. The chain has TRBV3-1 (or the pseudogene TRBV3-2) and TRBJ2-5; D possibly corresponds to TRBD2 (6 bases). The CDR3 consists of 16 residues. V lost 4 bases, J lost 2 bases, and 17 bases lay in between. CDR1 is LGHDT, CDR2 YNNKEL, per germline (reference sequence). The CDR3 sequence: CASSLRGGIHQETQYF. Here the CDR3 DNA reads TGTGCCAGCAGCCTCAGAGGAGGGATCCATCAAGAGACCCAGTACTTC.

The chain is built from TRBV15 and TRBJ2-1; D might be TRBD1 (5 bases). This CDR3 spans 14 amino acids. The germline V gene has CDR1 LNHNV and CDR2 YYDKDF (reference sequence). V shed 1 base and J shed 5 bases, with 9 bases lying between them. The CDR3 is CATSRAGSNNEQFF. CDR3 nucleotides: TGTGCCACCAGCAGAGCAGGGTCCAACAATGAGCAGTTCTTC.

The chain carries TRBV3-1 (or the pseudogene TRBV3-2) and TRBJ2-5; D is ambiguous. Germline V lookup: CDR1 LGHDT, CDR2 YNNKEL (reference sequence). The CDR3 length is 13 residues. V lost 4 bases and J lost 1, with 7 bases in between. DNA of the CDR3: TGTGCCAGCAGCCTTGGACCCCAAGAGACCCAGTACTTC. Amino acid sequence: CASSLGPQETQYF.